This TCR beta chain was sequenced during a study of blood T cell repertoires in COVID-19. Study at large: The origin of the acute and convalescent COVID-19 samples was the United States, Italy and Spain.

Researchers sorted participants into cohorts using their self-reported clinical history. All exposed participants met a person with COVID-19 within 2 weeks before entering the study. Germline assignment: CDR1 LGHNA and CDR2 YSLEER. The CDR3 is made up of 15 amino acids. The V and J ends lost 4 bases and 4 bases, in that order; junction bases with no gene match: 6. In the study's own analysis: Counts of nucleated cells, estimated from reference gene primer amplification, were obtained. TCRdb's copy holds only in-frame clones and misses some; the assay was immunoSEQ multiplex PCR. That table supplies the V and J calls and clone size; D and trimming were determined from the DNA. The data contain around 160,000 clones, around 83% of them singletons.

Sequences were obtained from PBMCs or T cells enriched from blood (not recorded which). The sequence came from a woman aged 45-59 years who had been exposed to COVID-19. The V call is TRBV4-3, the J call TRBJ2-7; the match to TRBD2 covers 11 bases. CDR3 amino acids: CASSLRGLAGYEQYF. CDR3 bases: TGCGCCAGCAGCCTCAGAGGACTAGCGGGTTACGAGCAGTACTTC.